These 30 T cell receptor beta chains originate from one sample sequenced in a study of glioma-infiltrating T cells after dendritic cell vaccination. Time point in this sample: after dendritic cell vaccination, including at tumor progression/relapse. Assay used: immunoSEQ multiplex PCR; TCRdb lists only in-frame clones, some missing. Among about 50,000 clones listed, over 75% were seen once. The input for sequencing was blood, taken after dendritic cell vaccination. The receptors stem from a human donor with glioblastoma.

This clone was found once. The V gene is TRBV6-5, the J gene TRBJ2-3; weak D call: TRBD1 (6 bases). The ends were cut back, 8 bases at V and 2 bases at J, with 17 bases in the middle. The CDR3 loop spans 15 amino acids. The germline gives CDR1 MNHEY, CDR2 SVGAGI. The CDR3 DNA follows: TGTGCCAGCGGGGGCCCAGCGGAGACCACAGATACGCAGTATTTT. As protein: CASGGPAETTDTQYF.

This chain joins TRBV5-3 and TRBJ2-1; a possible D gene is TRBD2 (6 bases). TRBV5-3 is marked as an open reading frame, function uncertain. The CDR3 totals 15 residues. Deletions cut 3 bases from V and 10 bases from J, with 20 bases between. The CDR3 DNA reads TGTGCCAGAAGCTCCGAGCGGGCACGAGAGGGGGAGCAGTTCTTC. Translating gives CARSSERAREGEQFF.

The chain joins TRBV28 to TRBJ2-7, with D maybe TRBD1 (5 bases). Germline CDR1 MDHEN, CDR2 SYDVKM. Trimming took off 4 bases at V and 0 bases at J, with 13 bases between the two ends. The CDR3 contains 15 residues. The CDR3 here is CASSSNRRSSYEQYF. The DNA of the CDR3 is TGTGCCAGCAGTTCAAACAGGAGAAGCTCCTACGAGCAGTACTTC.

J is TRBJ2-7 and V is TRBV5-5, with 9 bases that match TRBD2. V was clipped by 1 base and J by 2 bases; unmatched bases: 4. CDR1 and CDR2 (germline): SGHKS, YYEKEE (reference sequence). The CDR3 is 15 amino acids. The CDR3 loop is CASSLLAGRAYEQYF. Here the CDR3 DNA reads TGTGCCAGCAGCTTGCTAGCGGGAAGAGCCTACGAGCAGTACTTC.

This clone was seen just once. The chain joins TRBV7-8 to TRBJ2-7; 9 bases align to TRBD2. The V segment lost 1 base and the J segment 2 bases; nucleotides outside the gene matches: 6. The CDR3 consists of 16 residues. Germline V gives CDR1 SGHVS, CDR2 FQNEAQ. CDR3 nucleotide sequence: TGTGCCAGCAGCTTAGATCTAGCGGGAATAACCTACGAGCAGTACTTC. Translated, it gives CASSLDLAGITYEQYF.

This clone was recorded a few times. The chain joins TRBV27 to TRBJ1-3, with no clear D. Between the trimmed V and J ends, which lost 0 bases and 2 bases, there was a span of 2 bases. CDR3 size: 13 residues. In germline, CDR1 is MNHEY, CDR2 SMNVEV (reference sequence). CDR3 region: CASSLSTGNTIYF. DNA for the CDR3: TGTGCCAGCAGTTTATCTACTGGAAACACCATATATTTT.

V gene TRBV29-1 combines with J gene TRBJ1-2; D might be TRBD1 (5 bases). Trimming shortened V by 4 bases and J by 7 bases, and 13 bases separated the two germline ends. Germline V CDR1 and CDR2: SQVTM, ANQGSEA. The CDR3 has 12 amino acids. For the CDR3, the DNA is TGCAGCGTTGCAACCCGGGACTTTGGCTACACCTTC. Amino acids: CSVATRDFGYTF.

The chain couples TRBV7-2 to TRBJ2-5, with 7 positions matching TRBD2. CDR1 is SGHTA and CDR2 is FQGNSA in the germline V gene. The CDR3 sequence is 15 residues long. V gave up 0 bases and J gave up 2 bases; unmatched junction bases: 3. In DNA, the CDR3 is TGTGCCAGCAGCTTAGCGAACGGGGGGCAAGAGACCCAGTACTTC. It specifies CASSLANGGQETQYF. The full variable domain, its missing parts supplied by reference TRBV7-2 and TRBJ2-5, is GAGVSQSPSNKVTEKGKDVELRCDPISGHTALYWYRQSLGQGLEFLIYFQGNSAPDKSGLPSDRFSAERTGGSVSTLTIQRTQQEDSAVYLCASSLANGGQETQYFGPGTRLLVL.

The rearrangement joins TRBV7-2 to TRBJ2-7, with TRBD1 identical over 11 bases. The ends lost 7 bases at V and 2 bases at J; junction bases unmatched: 4. Germline CDR1 and CDR2: SGHTA and FQGNSA. There are 14 residues in the CDR3. This CDR3 reads CASTPGQGAYEQYF. For the CDR3, the DNA is TGTGCCAGCACCCCGGGACAGGGGGCCTACGAGCAGTACTTC.

CDR3 sequence reads: CASSQDSQIGEGRRSKNIQYF. The CDR3 nucleotides are TGCGCCAGCAGCCAAGATAGTCAAATCGGTGAGGGTCGCAGGTCTAAAAACATTCAGTACTTC. V gene TRBV4-1 combines with J gene TRBJ2-4; TRBD2 is a possible D gene (5 bases). Germline values: CDR1 MGHRA, CDR2 YSYEKL. Trimming left V 0 bases short and J 4 bases short, with 28 bases between. The CDR3 has 21 amino acids.

V gene TRBV4-1 combines with J gene TRBJ1-1; 7 nucleotides align to TRBD1. The germline V gene encodes CDR1 MGHRA and CDR2 YSYEKL. V dropped 2 bases and J dropped 0; count of bases not matched to a gene: 9. There are 17 residues in the CDR3. The CDR3 DNA reads as TGCGCCAGCAGCCAAACTAACGCCGGGACAGTGAACACTGAAGCTTTCTTT. Its protein is CASSQTNAGTVNTEAFF.

The chain carries TRBV19 and TRBJ2-1; the D is unclear. In germline, CDR1 is LNHDA, CDR2 SQIVND (reference sequence). The V end was cut by 4 bases, the J end by 4 bases, with 11 bases between. This CDR3 is built from 14 residues. The CDR3 region is CASSTPRQYNEQFF. The CDR3 nucleotides read TGTGCCAGTAGTACCCCTAGGCAGTACAATGAGCAGTTCTTC.

This chain connects TRBV19 to TRBJ1-3, with TRBD1 identical over 7 bases. CDR1 and CDR2 from the germline V gene are LNHDA and SQIVND (reference sequence). V trimming: 2 bases; J trimming: 8 bases; junction bases outside the gene matches: 6. The CDR3 loop spans 14 amino acids. For the CDR3, the DNA is TGTGCCAGTAGTATATGGGGACAGACGTACACCATATATTTT. Protein: CASSIWGQTYTIYF.

This clone has a single count. The gene calls are TRBV25-1 and TRBJ1-2; D is perhaps TRBD1 (5 bases). CDR3 length equals 14 residues. Trimming stripped 1 base from V and 4 bases from J, with 10 bases between. CDR1 is MGHDK and CDR2 is SYGVNS in the germline V gene. The CDR3 reads CASSESDTSYGYTF. In DNA form, the CDR3 reads TGTGCCAGCAGTGAATCGGACACATCCTATGGCTACACCTTC.

V usage is TRBV30 and J usage is TRBJ2-7, with TRBD2 matching over 8 bases. CDR1 is GTSNPN, CDR2 SVGIG, per germline (reference sequence). The ends lost 1 base at V and 6 bases at J; junction bases unmatched: 8. CDR3 length: 14 amino acids. The CDR3 spells CAWSGPGLGVEQYF. The CDR3 DNA reads as TGTGCCTGGAGTGGCCCGGGACTAGGCGTCGAGCAGTACTTC.

The chain is built from TRBV10-3 and TRBJ1-1; D call uncertain. This CDR3 has 11 residues. V shed 8 bases and J shed 0 bases, with 4 bases lying between them. Per the germline V gene, CDR1 is ENHRY and CDR2 is SYGVKD. The CDR3 DNA reads as TGTGCCATCGCAGTGAACACTGAAGCTTTCTTT. Translation: CAIAVNTEAFF.

This clone came up once. This chain uses TRBV5-4 with TRBJ1-2, with 7 bases aligning to TRBD1. Germline assignment: CDR1 SGHNT and CDR2 YYREEE (reference sequence). V lost 0 bases to trimming and J lost 8 bases; unmatched junction nucleotides: 4. There are 13 residues in the CDR3. The CDR3 is CASSLAGGNGYTF. The DNA for the CDR3 is TGTGCCAGCAGCTTGGCAGGGGGAAACGGCTACACCTTC.

This chain joins TRBV19 and TRBJ2-4; TRBD1 matches at 9 bases. The CDR3 length is 14 residues. Looked up from germline, CDR1 is LNHDA and CDR2 is SQIVND (reference sequence). V lost 7 bases and J lost 7; bases outside the gene matches: 8. The CDR3: CASNQRQGVNIQYF. The CDR3 DNA follows: TGTGCCAGTAATCAACGACAGGGGGTGAACATTCAGTACTTC.

The rearrangement links TRBV19 to TRBJ1-1; possible D gene TRBD1, 6 bases. CDR1 and CDR2 from the germline V gene are LNHDA and SQIVND (reference sequence). V was shortened by 6 bases and J by 1 base, with 12 bases between the two germline ends. The CDR3 contains 14 residues. For the CDR3, the DNA is TGTGCCAGTAGAAAACAGGGACAGAACACTGAAGCTTTCTTT. This sequence encodes CASRKQGQNTEAFF.

This chain links TRBV9 with TRBJ2-1, with TRBD2 identical over 10 bases. Trimming took 3 bases from V and 6 from J; bases not matched to a gene: 6. The V gene's germline CDR1 is SGDLS and CDR2 YYNGEE. This CDR3 contains 15 residues. Here the CDR3 DNA reads TGTGCCAGCAGCGGATACAGCGGGAGGGCCAATGAGCAGTTCTTC. Its protein product is CASSGYSGRANEQFF.

The chain carries TRBV13 and TRBJ2-3; 7 nucleotides align to TRBD2. The germline CDR1 and CDR2 sequences are PRHDT and FYEKMQ (reference sequence). V lost 0 bases, J lost 0 bases, and 9 bases stayed unmatched. CDR3 length equals 18 residues. The CDR3 DNA reads as TGTGCCAGCAGCTTAGGCTCCTTACTAGCGTTGAGCACAGATACGCAGTATTTT. Translated: CASSLGSLLALSTDTQYF.

This CDR3 reads CASSLFQGDYGYTF. The CDR3 bases are TGCGCCAGCAGCTTGTTTCAGGGGGACTATGGCTACACCTTC. The chain links TRBV5-1 to TRBJ1-2; 7 nucleotides align to TRBD1. The CDR3 length is 14 residues. V lost 1 base to trimming and J lost 3 bases; unmatched junction nucleotides: 3. CDR1 and CDR2 from the germline V gene are SGHRS and YFSETQ.

The genes are TRBV18 and TRBJ1-1; D may be TRBD1 (6 bases). Trimming pared 3 bases from V and 4 bases from J, leaving 15 bases between. Germline V gene data show CDR1 as KGHSH and CDR2 as LQKENI. The CDR3 length is 15 residues. The CDR3 here is CASSPTIGGRTEAFF. The DNA for the CDR3 is TGTGCCAGCTCACCTACTATAGGGGGTCGCACTGAAGCTTTCTTT.

This clone was seen only once. The chain combines TRBV28 with TRBJ1-2; D possibly corresponds to TRBD1 (6 bases). Germline CDR1 is MDHEN and CDR2 is SYDVKM. CDR3 length equals 14 residues. Trimming left V 6 bases short and J 8 bases short, with 19 bases between. The CDR3 nucleotides read TGTGCCAGCAGCCGTAACCCGACAGGAGGCGGCTACACCTTC. It yields the protein CASSRNPTGGGYTF.

There are a few counts of this clone. The chain recombines TRBV19 with TRBJ2-1; 12 bases are a match to TRBD2. The CDR3 length is 15 residues. Germline loops: CDR1 LNHDA, CDR2 SQIVND (reference sequence). Germline trimming cut 5 bases from V and 14 bases from J; bases unmatched to any gene: 13. The DNA for the CDR3 is TGTGCCAGTAGTCGGACTAGCGGGGAGTTTAGGGTAGAGTTCTTC. It codes for CASSRTSGEFRVEFF.

The chain joins TRBV6-6 to TRBJ1-1; 8 bases are a match to TRBD1. V was pared by 6 bases and J by 5 bases, with 8 bases of the junction left unmatched. This CDR3 region has 14 residues. Germline assignment: CDR1 MNHNY and CDR2 SVGAGI (reference sequence). CDR3 protein: CASRSRTGITEAFF. The CDR3 DNA reads TGTGCCAGCAGAAGCCGGACAGGGATAACTGAAGCTTTCTTT.

The rearrangement uses TRBV7-8 and TRBJ2-3; a weak D match, TRBD2 (5 bases). The germline gives CDR1 SGHVS, CDR2 FQNEAQ. The CDR3 contains 16 residues. V lost 5 bases, J lost 0 bases, and 15 bases lay in between. The CDR3 loop is CASSRGLAASTDTQYF. CDR3 nucleotides: TGTGCCAGCAGCAGAGGTCTAGCAGCGAGCACAGATACGCAGTATTTT.

The chain has TRBV13 and TRBJ2-2; a possible D gene is TRBD2 (5 bases). Germline lookup yields CDR1 PRHDT and CDR2 FYEKMQ (reference sequence). V shed 3 bases and J shed 5 bases, with 10 bases lying between them. The CDR3 is 14 amino acids. This chain's CDR3 is CASSFGEGTGELFF. CDR3 bases: TGTGCCAGCAGCTTCGGGGAAGGAACCGGGGAGCTGTTTTTT.

This clone has a single count. This chain links TRBV9 with TRBJ2-5; TRBD2 might be the D (6 bases). The length of the CDR3 is 13 residues. Germline-derived CDR1 and CDR2 are SGDLS and YYNGEE. V was pared by 4 bases and J by 2 bases, with 9 bases between. The CDR3 here is CASSPGSQETQYF. CDR3 nucleotides: TGTGCCAGCAGCCCCGGGAGTCAAGAGACCCAGTACTTC.

Only one count was recorded for this clone. This chain links TRBV4-2 with TRBJ1-2, with 8 nucleotides matching TRBD1. In germline, CDR1 is LGHNA, CDR2 YNFKEQ. The CDR3 runs 14 residues. V shed 0 bases, J shed 6 bases, and the junction held 3 bases outside the gene matches. The CDR3 coding sequence is TGTGCCAGCAGCCAAGACAGGGGGCAGGATGGCTACACCTTC. This gives the protein CASSQDRGQDGYTF.